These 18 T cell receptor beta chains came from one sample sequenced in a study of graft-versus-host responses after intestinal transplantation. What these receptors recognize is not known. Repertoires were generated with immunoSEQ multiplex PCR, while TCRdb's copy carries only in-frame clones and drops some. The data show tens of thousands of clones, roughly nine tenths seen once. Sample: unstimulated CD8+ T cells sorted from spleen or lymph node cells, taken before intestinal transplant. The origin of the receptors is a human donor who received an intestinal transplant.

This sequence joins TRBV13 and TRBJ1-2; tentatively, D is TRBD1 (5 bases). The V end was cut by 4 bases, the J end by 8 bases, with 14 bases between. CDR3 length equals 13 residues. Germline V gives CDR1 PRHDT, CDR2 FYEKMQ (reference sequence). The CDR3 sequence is CASSSEGLGGYTF. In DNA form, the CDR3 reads TGTGCCAGCAGCTCAGAGGGACTAGGGGGCTACACCTTC.

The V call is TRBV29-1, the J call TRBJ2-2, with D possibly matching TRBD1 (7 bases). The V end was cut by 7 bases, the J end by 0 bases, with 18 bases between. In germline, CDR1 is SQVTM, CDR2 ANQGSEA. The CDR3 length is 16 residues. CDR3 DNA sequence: TGCAGCGCTAGGACTACAGGGGCAGCGAACACCGGGGAGCTGTTTTTT. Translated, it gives CSARTTGAANTGELFF.

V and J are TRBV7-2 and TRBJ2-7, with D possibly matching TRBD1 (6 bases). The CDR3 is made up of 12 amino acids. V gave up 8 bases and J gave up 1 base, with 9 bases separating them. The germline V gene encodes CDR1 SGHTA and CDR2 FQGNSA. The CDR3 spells CASGQGSYEQYF. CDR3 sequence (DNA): TGTGCCAGCGGGCAGGGGTCCTACGAGCAGTACTTC.

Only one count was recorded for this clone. In DNA form, the CDR3 reads TGTGCCAGCGTACCAGGGGATGGGGGCAATCAGCCCCAGCATTTT. It translates to CASVPGDGGNQPQHF. This chain connects TRBV2 to TRBJ1-5, with D tentatively TRBD1 (6 bases). Germline V CDR1 and CDR2: SNHLY, FYNNEI. Trimming left V 8 bases short and J 2 bases short, with 16 bases between. The CDR3 contains 15 residues.

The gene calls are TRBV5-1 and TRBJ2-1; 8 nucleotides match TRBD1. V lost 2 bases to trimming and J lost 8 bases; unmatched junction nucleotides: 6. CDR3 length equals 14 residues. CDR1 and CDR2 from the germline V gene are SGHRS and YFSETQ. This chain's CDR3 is CASSLRQGSHEQFF. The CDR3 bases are TGCGCCAGCAGCTTAAGACAGGGGAGCCATGAGCAGTTCTTC.

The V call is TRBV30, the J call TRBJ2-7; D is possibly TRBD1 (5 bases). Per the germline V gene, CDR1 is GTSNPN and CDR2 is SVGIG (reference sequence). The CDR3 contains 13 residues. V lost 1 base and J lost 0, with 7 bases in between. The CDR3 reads CAWSAGHSYEQYF. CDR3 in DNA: TGTGCCTGGAGTGCAGGACACTCCTACGAGCAGTACTTC.

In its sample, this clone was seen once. The CDR3 reads CASSLFISGTVYNEQFF. Written as DNA, the CDR3 is TGTGCCAGCAGCTTATTCATATCCGGGACAGTTTACAATGAGCAGTTCTTC. The chain joins TRBV7-6 to TRBJ2-1; 7 bases are a match to TRBD1. From germline, CDR1 is SGHVS and CDR2 FNYEAQ. V lost 2 bases, J lost 4 bases, and 11 bases stayed unmatched. The length of the CDR3 is 17 residues. Drawing the rest from reference TRBV7-6 and TRBJ2-1, the complete variable domain is GAGVSQSPRYKVTKRGQDVALRCDPISGHVSLYWYRQALGQGPEFLTYFNYEAQQDKSGLPNDRFSAERPEGSISTLTIQRTEQRDSAMYRCASSLFISGTVYNEQFFGPGTRLTVL.

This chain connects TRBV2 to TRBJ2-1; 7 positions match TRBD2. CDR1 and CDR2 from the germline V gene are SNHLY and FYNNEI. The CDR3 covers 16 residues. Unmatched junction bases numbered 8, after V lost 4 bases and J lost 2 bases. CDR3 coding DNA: TGTGCCAGCAGTGCGGGAGCGGGACCGGCCTACAATGAGCAGTTCTTC. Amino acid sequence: CASSAGAGPAYNEQFF.

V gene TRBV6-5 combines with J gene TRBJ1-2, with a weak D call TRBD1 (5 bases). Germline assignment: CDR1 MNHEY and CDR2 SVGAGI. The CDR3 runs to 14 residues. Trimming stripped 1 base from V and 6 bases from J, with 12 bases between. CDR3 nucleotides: TGTGCCAGCAGTTACTTCGGACAAGGCGATGGCTACACCTTC. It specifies CASSYFGQGDGYTF.

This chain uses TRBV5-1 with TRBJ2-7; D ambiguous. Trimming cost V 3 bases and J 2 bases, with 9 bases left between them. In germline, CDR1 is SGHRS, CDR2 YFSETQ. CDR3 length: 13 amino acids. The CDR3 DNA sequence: TGCGCCAGCAGCTATATATATCCCTACGAGCAGTACTTC. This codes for CASSYIYPYEQYF.

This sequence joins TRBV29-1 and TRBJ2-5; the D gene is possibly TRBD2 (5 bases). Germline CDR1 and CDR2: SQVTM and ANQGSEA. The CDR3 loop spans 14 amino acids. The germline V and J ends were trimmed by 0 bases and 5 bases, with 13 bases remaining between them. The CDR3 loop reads CSVEDPRGRETQYF. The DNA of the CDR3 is TGCAGCGTTGAAGATCCCAGAGGGCGCGAGACCCAGTACTTC.

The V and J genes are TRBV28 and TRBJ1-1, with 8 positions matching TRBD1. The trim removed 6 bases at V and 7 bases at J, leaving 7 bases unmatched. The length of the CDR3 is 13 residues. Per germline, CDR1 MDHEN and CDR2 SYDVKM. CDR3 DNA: TGTGCCAGCAGGGTAGACAGGGGATTTGAAGCTTTCTTT. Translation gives CASRVDRGFEAFF.

Here the CDR3 reads CASSLSLAGVYIENEQFF. CDR3 bases: TGCGCCAGCAGCTTGTCCCTAGCGGGAGTCTACATAGAGAATGAGCAGTTCTTC. The chain employs TRBV5-1 and TRBJ2-1, with 10 bases identical to TRBD2. From germline, CDR1 is SGHRS and CDR2 YFSETQ. J lost 7 bases, V lost 1 base, and 14 bases had no gene match. The CDR3 covers 18 residues.

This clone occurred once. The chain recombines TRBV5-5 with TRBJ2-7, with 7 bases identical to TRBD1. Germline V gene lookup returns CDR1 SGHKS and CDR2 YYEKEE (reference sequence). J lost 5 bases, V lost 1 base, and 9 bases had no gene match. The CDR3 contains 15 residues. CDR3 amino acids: CASSLFSRDRDEQYF. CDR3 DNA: TGTGCCAGCAGCTTGTTTAGTCGGGACAGAGACGAGCAGTACTTC. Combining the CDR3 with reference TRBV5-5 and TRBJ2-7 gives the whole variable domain DAGVTQSPTHLIKTRGQQVTLRCSPISGHKSVSWYQQVLGQGPQFIFQYYEKEERGRGNFPDRFSARQFPNYSSELNVNALLLGDSALYLCASSLFSRDRDEQYFGPGTRLTVT.

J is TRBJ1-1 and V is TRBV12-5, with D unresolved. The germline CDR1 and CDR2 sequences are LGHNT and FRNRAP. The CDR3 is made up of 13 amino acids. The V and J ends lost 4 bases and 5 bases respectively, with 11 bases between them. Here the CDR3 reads CASGWEKGTEAFF. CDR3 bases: TGTGCTAGTGGTTGGGAGAAGGGTACTGAAGCTTTCTTT. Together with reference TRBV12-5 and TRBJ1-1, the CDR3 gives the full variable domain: DARVTQTPRHKVTEMGQEVTMRCQPILGHNTVFWYRQTMMQGLELLAYFRNRAPLDDSGMPKDRFSAEMPDATLATLKIQPSEPRDSAVYFCASGWEKGTEAFFGQGTRLTVV.

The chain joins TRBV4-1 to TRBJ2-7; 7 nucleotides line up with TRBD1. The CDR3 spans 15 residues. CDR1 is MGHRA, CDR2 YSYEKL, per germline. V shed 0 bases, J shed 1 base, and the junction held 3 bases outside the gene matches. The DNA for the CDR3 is TGCGCCAGCAGCCAAGACCCGGGACAGTCCTACGAGCAGTACTTC. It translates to CASSQDPGQSYEQYF.

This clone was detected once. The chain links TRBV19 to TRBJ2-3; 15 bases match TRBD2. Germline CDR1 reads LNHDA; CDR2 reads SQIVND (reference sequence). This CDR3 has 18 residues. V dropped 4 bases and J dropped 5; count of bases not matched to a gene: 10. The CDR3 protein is CASSSQGLAGGPRDTQYF. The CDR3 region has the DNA TGTGCCAGTAGTAGTCAGGGACTAGCGGGGGGCCCTAGAGATACGCAGTATTTT. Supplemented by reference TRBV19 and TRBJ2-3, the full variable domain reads DGGITQSPKYLFRKEGQNVTLSCEQNLNHDAMYWYRQDPGQGLRLIYYSQIVNDFQKGDIAEGYSVSREKKESFPLTVTSAQKNPTAFYLCASSSQGLAGGPRDTQYFGPGTRLTVL.

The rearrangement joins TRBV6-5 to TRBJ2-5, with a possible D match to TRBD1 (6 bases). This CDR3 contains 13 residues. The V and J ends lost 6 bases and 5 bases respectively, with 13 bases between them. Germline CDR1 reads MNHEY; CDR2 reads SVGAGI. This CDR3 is CASRQGSRETQYF. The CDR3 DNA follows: TGTGCCAGCAGACAGGGTTCGCGGGAGACCCAGTACTTC.